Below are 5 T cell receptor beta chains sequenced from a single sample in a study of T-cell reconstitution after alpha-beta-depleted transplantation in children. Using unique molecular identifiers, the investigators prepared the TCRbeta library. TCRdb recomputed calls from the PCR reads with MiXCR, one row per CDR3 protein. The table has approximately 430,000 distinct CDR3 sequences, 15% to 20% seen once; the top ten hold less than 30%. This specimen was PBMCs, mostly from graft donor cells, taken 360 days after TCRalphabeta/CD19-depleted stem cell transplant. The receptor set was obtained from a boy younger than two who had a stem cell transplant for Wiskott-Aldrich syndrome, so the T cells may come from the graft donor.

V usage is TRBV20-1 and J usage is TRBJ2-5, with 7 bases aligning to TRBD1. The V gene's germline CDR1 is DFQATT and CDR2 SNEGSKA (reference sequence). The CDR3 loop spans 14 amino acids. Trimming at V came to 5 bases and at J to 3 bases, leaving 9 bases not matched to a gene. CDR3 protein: CSAGRQGREETQYF. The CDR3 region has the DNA TGCAGTGCTGGAAGACAGGGTCGAGAAGAGACCCAGTACTTC.

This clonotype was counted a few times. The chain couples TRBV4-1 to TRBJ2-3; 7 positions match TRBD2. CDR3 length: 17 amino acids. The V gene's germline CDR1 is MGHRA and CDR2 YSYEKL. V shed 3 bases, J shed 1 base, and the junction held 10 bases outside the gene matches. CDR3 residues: CASSHSGTTSRTDTQYF. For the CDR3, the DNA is TGCGCCAGCAGCCACTCCGGGACTACCAGTCGCACAGATACGCAGTATTTT.

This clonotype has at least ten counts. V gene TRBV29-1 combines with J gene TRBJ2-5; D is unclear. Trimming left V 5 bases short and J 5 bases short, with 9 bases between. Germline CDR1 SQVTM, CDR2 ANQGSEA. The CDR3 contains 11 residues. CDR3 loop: CSVRLPETQYF. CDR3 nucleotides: TGCAGCGTTAGGTTACCGGAGACCCAGTACTTC.

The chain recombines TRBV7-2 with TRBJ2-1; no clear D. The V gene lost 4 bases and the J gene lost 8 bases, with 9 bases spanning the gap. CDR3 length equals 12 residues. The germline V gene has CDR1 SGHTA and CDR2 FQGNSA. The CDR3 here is CASSSLPDEQFF. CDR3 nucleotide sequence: TGTGCCAGCAGCTCCCTCCCGGATGAGCAGTTCTTC. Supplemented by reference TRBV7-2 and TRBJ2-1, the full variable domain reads GAGVSQSPSNKVTEKGKDVELRCDPISGHTALYWYRQSLGQGLEFLIYFQGNSAPDKSGLPSDRFSAERTGGSVSTLTIQRTQQEDSAVYLCASSSLPDEQFFGPGTRLTVL.

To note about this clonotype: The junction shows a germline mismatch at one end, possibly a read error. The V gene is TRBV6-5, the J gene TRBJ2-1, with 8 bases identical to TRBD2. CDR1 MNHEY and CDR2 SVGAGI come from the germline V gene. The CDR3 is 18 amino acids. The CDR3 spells CGSSYPKLAGLMHNEQFF. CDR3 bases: TGTGGCAGCAGTTACCCGAAATTAGCGGGATTAATGCACAATGAGCAGTTCTTC.